The present entry profiles one T cell receptor beta chain with its context. Its cognate antigen has yet to be identified. This clone may be a read error of a much larger clone one base away. These data are taken from a study of tumor and adjacent non-tumor tissue in lung cancer (dated by TCRdb to the late 2010s). Concerning the study at large: Patients with adenocarcinoma (about twelve), squamous cell carcinoma (2) and small cell lung cancer (1) were included in the cohort. The approximately 15 patients were aged roughly 30 to 85 years, included 10 men and 5 women, and had TNM stage I to III disease. Sequencing generated a total of around 120 million productive TCRbeta reads, averaging roughly 4.2 million reads per sample. Bulk TCRbeta repertoires were compared between lung tumor tissue and matched distant non-tumor lung tissue obtained from about 16 lung cancer patients. Over 25 paired specimens, one tumor and one normal lung sample per patient, were profiled by TCRbeta CDR3 sequencing.

To prepare the library, multiplex PCR was applied. The data were produced on an Illumina HiSeq 2500. TCRbeta libraries were constructed through three rounds of nested PCR with primers (Table S4) according to protocols modified from ARM-PCR. Before sequencing, PCR products of 200-500 bp were excised from the gel and purified with the QIAquick gel extraction kit. In the paper's pipeline: Reads were cleaned with Trimmomatic, merged with FLASH into complete CDR3 sequences, and assigned to V(D)J germline segments with MiTCR. VDJtools was used to compute clonal diversity as the inverse Simpson's index. In-frame sequences lacking a premature stop codon were counted as productive reads. TCRdb redid the processing of the public reads, applying fastp at Q25 and MiXCR, and retained in-frame beta chains. Each entry is one CDR3 protein sequence, shown with its most common DNA and genes. Clone size and V and J calls follow TCRdb, not the original study. The sample records about 100,000 distinct CDR3 sequences, 65% of which are singletons. About 19% of the sample belongs to the ten largest clones.

The CDR3 spans 15 residues, from the cysteine through the phenylalanine. Only the CDR3 region is kept as DNA, spanning 45 bases read in frame from base 1. RNA was isolated from bulk, unsorted tissue, and RNA quality was assessed with a NanoDrop ND-1000 and an Agilent 2100. Distant non-tumor tissue taken more than 3 cm from the tumor edge was used as the normal lung sample. Newly diagnosed lung cancer patients without prior chemotherapy who had been admitted for thoracic surgery in China between August and November 2014 were enrolled as donors. Patients with previous radiotherapy or chemotherapy, or with another concurrent cancer, were excluded from the study. Surgical tissue pieces of roughly 1-2.2 cm3 were preserved in RNAlater solution and were kept at -80 degrees C until use. The full study reports these points: Only around 14 patients were in the cohort, and the authors stated that larger samples and more detailed clinical data are needed. In normal lung, the top 100 clones accounted for a significantly larger cumulative share of the repertoire than in tumor tissue. Neither the sequencing platform nor unique molecular identifiers are named or mentioned anywhere in the methods. TCR diversity was significantly higher in younger patients, and higher tumor TCR diversity was associated with shorter overall and disease-free survival. TCR diversity (inverse Simpson) was significantly higher in tumor than in normal lung tissue (roughly 430 vs 170, P = 0.0075, Mann-Whitney U test). Because peripheral blood was not sequenced, blood TCRbeta repertoires in the lung cancer patients of the study were not examined.

Recombination linked TRBV12-3 or TRBV12-4 to TRBJ1-6, and 7 junctional nucleotides match TRBD1. The source material was distant non-tumor lung tissue. This clonotype was sampled from a man aged 25-45 years with non-small cell lung cancer. The encoded CDR3 is CASTRDSLYNSRLHF. The DNA reads TGTGCCAGCACCCGGGACAGTCTCTATAATTCACGCCTCCACTTT.